The 9 T cell receptor beta chains given below trace back to one sample, sequenced in a study of blood T cell repertoires in COVID-19. Clones were read by immunoSEQ multiplex PCR, and TCRdb kept only the in-frame ones, dropping some. The repertoire has 140,000 to 150,000 clones, about 90% of them found once; the top ten carry approximately 10%. The sequenced material came from peripheral blood. Every receptor here comes from a man between 60 and 70 years old with active or convalescent COVID-19.

The genes are TRBV9 and TRBJ1-1; 10 bases are shared with TRBD1. Germline V lookup: CDR1 SGDLS, CDR2 YYNGEE. There are 15 residues in the CDR3. Germline trimming cut 3 bases from V and 2 bases from J; bases unmatched to any gene: 4. The DNA for the CDR3 is TGTGCCAGCAGCGGACAGGGGGCCTTTAACACTGAAGCTTTCTTT. It specifies CASSGQGAFNTEAFF.

The chain employs TRBV4-1 and TRBJ2-2; TRBD1 is a possible D gene (6 bases). V shed 0 bases and J shed 5 bases, with 13 bases lying between them. From germline, CDR1 is MGHRA and CDR2 YSYEKL. The CDR3 has 16 amino acids. Here the CDR3 DNA reads TGCGCCAGCAGCCAAGAGGGGGCGAGTGGTACCGGGGAGCTGTTTTTT. It translates to CASSQEGASGTGELFF.

V and J are TRBV5-1 and TRBJ2-7, with TRBD2 matching 8 bases. The CDR3 is made up of 15 amino acids. V was clipped by 4 bases and J by 1 base; unmatched bases: 7. Germline V gives CDR1 SGHRS, CDR2 YFSETQ. The CDR3 nucleotides read TGCGCCAGCAGCCTCGCGGGGGGCGCATCCTACGAGCAGTACTTC. Translating it yields CASSLAGGASYEQYF.

About this clone itself: Additional DNA sequences in this sample encode the identical CDR3. The chain joins TRBV28 to TRBJ2-3; TRBD2 is a possible D gene (7 bases). This CDR3 has 15 residues. Looked up from germline, CDR1 is MDHEN and CDR2 is SYDVKM. Trimming removed 2 bases at V and 1 base at J, with 10 bases between. Written as DNA, the CDR3 is TGTGCCAGCAGTTTAGGGGGGGCGGGCACAGATACGCAGTATTTT. This codes for CASSLGGAGTDTQYF.

On this clone: Distinct nucleotide sequences in the sample also encode this CDR3. CDR3 amino acids: CASSPLNSPLHF. As DNA, the CDR3 is TGTGCCAGCAGTCCCCTAAATTCACCCCTCCACTTT. The chain couples TRBV28 to TRBJ1-6, with unresolved D. Trimming stripped 5 bases from V and 7 bases from J, with 6 bases between. The germline gives CDR1 MDHEN, CDR2 SYDVKM. The CDR3 loop spans 12 amino acids.

The chain carries TRBV2 and TRBJ2-1, with 10 nucleotides matching TRBD1. The CDR3 is made up of 15 amino acids. With 7 bases clipped from V and 7 bases from J, the junction kept 10 bases outside the gene matches. Germline CDR1 is SNHLY and CDR2 is FYNNEI. CDR3 loop: CASTWGDRGLNEQFF. CDR3 DNA sequence: TGTGCCAGCACCTGGGGGGACAGGGGTTTGAATGAGCAGTTCTTC.

This clone turned up a few times. The chain is built from TRBV19 and TRBJ1-3; D unresolved. Germline lookup yields CDR1 LNHDA and CDR2 SQIVND (reference sequence). V lost 0 bases and J 0 bases, leaving 6 bases between the germline ends. This CDR3 is 15 amino acids long. As DNA, the CDR3 is TGTGCCAGTAGTATAGATCCGGGCTCTGGAAACACCATATATTTT. It specifies CASSIDPGSGNTIYF.

In nucleotides, the CDR3 is TGTGCCACCAGCCCCGGACAGGGCTATGGCTACACCTTC. Protein sequence: CATSPGQGYGYTF. The gene calls are TRBV24-1 and TRBJ1-2, with 8 bases fitting TRBD1. The CDR3 consists of 13 residues. With V trimmed by 7 bases and J by 4 bases, 4 bases remained unmatched. From germline, CDR1 is KGHDR and CDR2 SFDVKD.

The V gene is TRBV24-1, the J gene TRBJ2-1; 7 bases line up with TRBD2. CDR1 and CDR2 from the germline V gene are KGHDR and SFDVKD. The CDR3 is 15 residues long. J was trimmed by 4 bases and V by 6 bases; bases with no gene match: 8. The CDR3 loop is CATSPGGKAYNEQFF. The CDR3 DNA is TGTGCCACCAGTCCGGGGGGAAAGGCATACAATGAGCAGTTCTTC.